This passage covers 26 T cell receptor beta chains from one sample sequenced in a study of T cells in Graves' hyperthyroidism and ophthalmopathy. From RNA transcripts, TCR beta CDR3 regions were amplified. Primed by the HTBI set, a first-round RT-PCR was run on the TCR CDR3. TCRdb re-derived calls from the multiplex PCR reads in MiXCR, one entry per CDR3 protein. The sample has some 600,000 distinct CDR3 sequences; approximately 15% are singletons. Sequencing input: blood. Source of these receptors: a woman aged 30 to 39 with Graves' hyperthyroidism that later progressed to Graves' ophthalmopathy.

This clonotype was counted at least ten times. J is TRBJ1-2 and V is TRBV4-3; D gene ambiguous. The CDR3 is made up of 17 amino acids. V was cut by 0 bases and J by 0 bases, with 14 bases left in between. Germline CDR1 and CDR2: LGHNA and YSLEER. In nucleotides, the CDR3 is TGCGCCAGCAGCCAAGATTTAGCGGCAGTATCTAACTATGGCTACACCTTC. Its translation: CASSQDLAAVSNYGYTF.

This clonotype has at least ten counts. The genes are TRBV2 and TRBJ2-7, with D perhaps TRBD1 (6 bases). V was pared by 5 bases and J by 2 bases, with 19 bases between. Germline V gene sequence: CDR1 SNHLY, CDR2 FYNNEI. The CDR3 covers 16 residues. The CDR3, as DNA: TGTGCCAGCAGTCCTATGGGGGCGCCCTCAACCTACGAGCAGTACTTC. As protein: CASSPMGAPSTYEQYF.

This clonotype has a count of ten or more. DNA for the CDR3: TGTGCCACCAGTGATTTGAACGGCGGGACCCAGTACTTC. Translating gives CATSDLNGGTQYF. The J gene is TRBJ2-5, the V gene TRBV24-1; D is undetermined. V lost 0 bases, J lost 7 bases, and 8 bases lay in between. CDR3 length: 13 amino acids. The germline V gene encodes CDR1 KGHDR and CDR2 SFDVKD.

V is TRBV6-4 and J is TRBJ2-3; no clear D gene. In germline, CDR1 is MRHNA, CDR2 SNTAGT. Trimming stripped 0 bases from V and 0 bases from J, with 10 bases between. The CDR3 has 16 residues. CDR3: CASSDSGSTSTDTQYF. CDR3 DNA sequence: TGTGCCAGCAGTGACTCTGGATCTACTAGCACAGATACGCAGTATTTT.

This clonotype occurred many times. V is TRBV20-1 and J is TRBJ2-1; TRBD2 might be the D (6 bases). The length of the CDR3 is 13 residues. The V gene lost 0 bases and the J gene lost 9 bases, with 12 bases spanning the gap. Germline V CDR1 and CDR2: DFQATT, SNEGSKA (reference sequence). This CDR3 reads CSARDPGVFEQFF. CDR3 DNA sequence: TGCAGTGCTAGAGATCCGGGAGTTTTTGAGCAGTTCTTC.

This clonotype was recorded many times. One end of the junction does not line up with germline, which may come from a read error. The J gene is TRBJ2-2, the V gene TRBV28, with 8 positions matching TRBD1. This CDR3 has 17 residues. Germline assignment: CDR1 MDHEN and CDR2 SYDVKM. CDR3 DNA sequence: TGTGCCAGCAGTTTACCGCGGCAGGGGGCGAATACCGGGGAGCTGTTTTTT. It yields the protein CASSLPRQGANTGELFF.

This clonotype was detected many times. The V call is TRBV12-5, the J call TRBJ2-3, with 7 bases lining up with TRBD1. The germline gives CDR1 LGHNT, CDR2 FRNRAP. V was pared by 2 bases and J by 2 bases, with 4 bases of the junction left unmatched. The CDR3 consists of 15 residues. The CDR3 reads CASGLTGADTDTQYF. The CDR3 DNA is TGTGCTAGTGGTTTGACAGGGGCGGACACAGATACGCAGTATTTT.

This clonotype was recorded at least ten times. The chain carries TRBV6-2 or TRBV6-3 and TRBJ2-1; no firm D call. CDR1 is MNHEY and CDR2 is SVGEGT in the germline V gene. Between the trimmed V and J ends, which lost 8 bases and 5 bases, there was a span of 7 bases. The CDR3 contains 11 residues. CDR3 DNA sequence: TGTGCCAGCGGCCTCAACAATGAGCAGTTCTTC. Translation gives CASGLNNEQFF.

In its sample, this clonotype was seen many times. The chain joins TRBV12-3 or TRBV12-4 to TRBJ1-5, with 8 bases identical to TRBD1. The V and J ends lost 0 bases and 6 bases, in that order; junction bases with no gene match: 10. This CDR3 has 17 residues. This CDR3 is CASSLAALGQEGQPQHF. CDR3 coding DNA: TGTGCCAGCAGTTTAGCCGCCTTGGGACAGGAGGGTCAGCCCCAGCATTTT.

This clonotype was recorded a few times. The V gene is TRBV5-1, the J gene TRBJ2-4; D call uncertain. CDR1 is SGHRS and CDR2 is YFSETQ in the germline V gene. V lost 4 bases and J lost 2, with 10 bases in between. The CDR3 totals 14 residues. The CDR3 sequence: CASSPGQPKNIQYF. The CDR3 DNA is TGCGCCAGCAGCCCCGGGCAACCCAAAAACATTCAGTACTTC.

This clonotype was seen repeatedly, ten times or more. The chain recombines TRBV19 with TRBJ1-5; the match to TRBD1 covers 7 bases. J lost 4 bases, V lost 7 bases, and 10 bases had no gene match. The CDR3 loop spans 15 amino acids. CDR1 is LNHDA, CDR2 SQIVND, per germline (reference sequence). The CDR3 reads CASNPEGARNQPQHF. CDR3 DNA sequence: TGTGCCAGTAACCCAGAGGGGGCACGGAATCAGCCCCAGCATTTT.

Ten or more counts support this clonotype. This rearrangement joins TRBV30 to TRBJ2-7; TRBD2 matches 8 bases. V dropped 3 bases and J dropped 2; count of bases not matched to a gene: 6. The CDR3 contains 14 residues. The germline V gene encodes CDR1 GTSNPN and CDR2 SVGIG (reference sequence). CDR3: CAWRGVGLAYEQYF. The CDR3 DNA is TGTGCCTGGAGGGGAGTGGGACTAGCCTACGAGCAGTACTTC.

The rearrangement uses TRBV12-3 or TRBV12-4 and TRBJ1-4; TRBD1 matches 7 bases. With 5 bases clipped from V and 8 bases from J, the junction kept 8 bases outside the gene matches. The CDR3 is 14 residues long. The CDR3 sequence: CASSPYRGREKLFF. The CDR3 nucleotides read TGTGCCAGCAGTCCGTACAGGGGACGAGAAAAACTGTTTTTT.

This clonotype was picked up many times. The CDR3 spells CASRADRNTEAFF. The CDR3 coding sequence is TGTGCCAGCAGGGCGGACAGGAACACTGAAGCTTTCTTT. The rearrangement uses TRBV13 and TRBJ1-1; a possible D gene is TRBD1 (6 bases). V lost 6 bases and J 1 base, leaving 9 bases between the germline ends. This CDR3 is built from 13 residues. CDR1 and CDR2 from the germline V gene are PRHDT and FYEKMQ (reference sequence).

This clonotype was seen more than once but under ten times. V gene TRBV9 combines with J gene TRBJ1-3, with D hard to call. The CDR3 has 14 residues. V was cut by 2 bases and J by 0 bases, with 6 bases left in between. CDR1 is SGDLS and CDR2 is YYNGEE in the germline V gene. CDR3 protein: CASSVETSGNTIYF. DNA of the CDR3: TGTGCCAGCAGCGTCGAGACCTCTGGAAACACCATATATTTT.

This clonotype was detected ten times or more. The chain has TRBV18 and TRBJ1-6; no clear D. This CDR3 contains 13 residues. The V gene lost 6 bases and the J gene lost 7 bases, with 10 bases spanning the gap. Germline CDR1 is KGHSH and CDR2 is LQKENI. The CDR3 here is CASSSGRNSPLHF. CDR3 nucleotide sequence: TGTGCCAGCTCGAGTGGAAGGAATTCACCCCTCCACTTT.

This clonotype was counted many times. V is TRBV6-1 and J is TRBJ1-5; perhaps TRBD1 as D (6 bases). Per the germline V gene, CDR1 is MNHNS and CDR2 is SASEGT. With 6 bases removed from V and 1 base from J, the gap between germline ends came to 10 bases. The CDR3 has 14 amino acids. CDR3 bases: TGTGCCAGCAGGTCAACAGGGAGCAATCAGCCCCAGCATTTT. It codes for CASRSTGSNQPQHF.

There are a few counts of this clonotype. The chain combines TRBV7-9 with TRBJ2-3; D is perhaps TRBD2 (7 bases). Trimming removed 4 bases from V and 2 bases from J, with 10 bases in between. Germline V gives CDR1 SEHNR, CDR2 FQNEAQ (reference sequence). CDR3 length equals 14 residues. CDR3 residues: CASSSRGATDTQYF. DNA of the CDR3: TGTGCCAGCAGCTCACGGGGGGCCACAGATACGCAGTATTTT.

This clonotype occurred many times. The chain combines TRBV11-3 with TRBJ2-3, with a tentative D call TRBD1 (5 bases). This CDR3 is 16 amino acids long. The V end lost 2 bases, the J end lost 4 bases, and 16 bases lay between the germline ends. CDR1 and CDR2 from the germline V gene are SGHNT and YENEEA. The CDR3: CASSLNLGEGPDTQYF. Written as DNA, the CDR3 is TGTGCCAGCAGCTTAAATCTAGGGGAAGGTCCAGATACGCAGTATTTT.

This clonotype was recorded many times. V gene TRBV27 combines with J gene TRBJ1-1; no definite D call. There are 14 residues in the CDR3. The germline V gene has CDR1 MNHEY and CDR2 SMNVEV (reference sequence). Between the trimmed V and J ends, which lost 3 bases and 1 base, there was a span of 9 bases. The CDR3 region is CASSLRRENTEAFF. CDR3 sequence (DNA): TGTGCCAGCAGTTTGAGAAGAGAGAACACTGAAGCTTTCTTT.

V and J are TRBV7-9 and TRBJ1-4; D call uncertain. The CDR3 extends over 14 amino acids. Trimming took off 0 bases at V and 8 bases at J, with 10 bases between the two ends. The germline CDR1 and CDR2 sequences are SEHNR and FQNEAQ (reference sequence). The CDR3 sequence: CASSLAVQTEKLFF. CDR3 bases: TGTGCCAGCAGCTTAGCTGTCCAAACGGAAAAACTGTTTTTT.

This clonotype was seen a few times. This may come from a read error, since a much larger clone is one base off. V gene TRBV20-1 combines with J gene TRBJ1-1; 7 nucleotides line up with TRBD1. The CDR3 consists of 21 residues. Germline loops: CDR1 DFQATT, CDR2 SNEGSKA (reference sequence). CDR3 in amino acids: CSARVPPLPTGRGMMNTEASF. The CDR3 DNA follows: TGCAGTGCTAGAGTCCCCCCGCTACCGACAGGGCGGGGGATGATGAACACTGAAGCTTCCTTT.

This clonotype was seen a handful of times. V gene TRBV5-4 combines with J gene TRBJ1-6; D unclear. Germline V lookup: CDR1 SGHNT, CDR2 YYREEE (reference sequence). Trimming took off 1 base at V and 4 bases at J, with 9 bases between the two ends. This CDR3 is 15 amino acids long. DNA of the CDR3: TGTGCCAGCAGCTTGAACGGAATATATAATTCACCCCTCCACTTT. Translation gives CASSLNGIYNSPLHF.

Remarks on this clonotype: A much larger clone is a single base away; this may be a read error. The chain couples TRBV12-3 or TRBV12-4 to TRBJ1-1; D gene unclear. This CDR3 has 15 residues. V lost 6 bases and J 1 base, leaving 15 bases between the germline ends. The CDR3 DNA reads as TGTGCCAGCAGCCTGTCTTGGGAGGGGAACACTGAAGCTTTCTTT. The encoded protein is CASSLSWEGNTEAFF.

A remark on this clonotype: In this CDR3 the conserved last residue, phenylalanine or tryptophan, is missing, so a read error is likely. J is TRBJ2-7 and V is TRBV20-1; 7 nucleotides align to TRBD1. CDR3 length: 12 amino acids. V was clipped by 3 bases and J by 2 bases; unmatched bases: 1. The germline gives CDR1 DFQATT, CDR2 SNEGSKA (reference sequence). CDR3 DNA sequence: TGCAGTGCTAGGGGGACAGCCTACGAGCAGTACCTC. Translated: CSARGTAYEQYL.

The chain couples TRBV3-1 to TRBJ1-2; 8 bases match TRBD1. CDR3 length: 16 residues. Germline CDR1 is LGHDT and CDR2 is YNNKEL (reference sequence). Trimming took 3 bases from V and 5 from J; bases not matched to a gene: 11. CDR3 residues: CASSHGRTGMVYGYTF. DNA for the CDR3: TGTGCCAGCAGCCACGGCCGGACAGGGATGGTTTATGGCTACACCTTC.